This T cell receptor beta chain was sequenced during a study of blood T cells in healthy people across ages. This clonotype was counted at least ten times. The second PCR ran 7 to 11 cycles with a sample-barcoded 5' primer and J-beta primers. Each single sample gave us at least 2.5 million CDR3-containing paired-end reads. MiXCR was run by TCRdb on the 5' RACE reads, yielding one entry per CDR3 protein. The data hold hundreds of thousands of distinct CDR3 sequences, with around a fifth observed a single time. Germline V gives CDR1 MDHEN, CDR2 SYDVKM. There are 16 residues in the CDR3. V was shortened by 2 bases and J by 1 base, with 12 bases between the two germline ends.

The TCR sequence derives from a man in his 70s in good health. Input material: blood. The chain has TRBV28 and TRBJ2-1, with D perhaps matching TRBD1 (7 bases). The CDR3 loop reads CASSLGAGGSYNEQFF. CDR3 sequence (DNA): TGTGCCAGCAGTTTAGGGGCAGGGGGGTCCTACAATGAGCAGTTCTTC.